This T cell receptor beta chain is from a study of cytomegalovirus exposure and HLA in healthy donors. Broader study findings: The only immune exposure information that was available was CMV serostatus. Judged likely to be a sequencing artifact was a cluster of highly shared sequence variants. The number of N-insertions in an Asian-associated ancestry cluster was reportedly below the 666-donor mean in a later analysis. Most CMV-associated TCR beta chains were later found to appear HLA-restricted.

For this clone: The antigen remains unidentified.

The PCR used 60 Vbeta and 13 Jbeta primers. Only in-frame clones appear in the TCRdb table, and some are missing; sequencing was by immunoSEQ multiplex PCR. The sample lists about 89,000 clones, approximately 86% occurring once. The germline V gene encodes CDR1 MNHEY and CDR2 SMNVEV (reference sequence). Trimming took 4 bases from V and 8 from J, leaving 14 bases between them. The CDR3 is 13 residues long. The V call is TRBV27, the J call TRBJ1-1, with D perhaps TRBD1 (6 bases). Sequenced sample: PBMCs. The origin of this receptor is a man aged 25-40 years in good health and CMV-seropositive. CDR3 sequence: CASSSGQLKEAFF. The CDR3 nucleotides read TGTGCCAGCAGTTCAGGACAGCTAAAGGAAGCTTTCTTT.